The rows below give T cell receptor beta chains drawn from one sample of a study of a mutant IDH1 vaccine in newly diagnosed glioma. TCRdb's table, derived via immunoSEQ multiplex PCR, lists solely in-frame clones and lacks some. The sample records about 46,000 clones, 70% to 85% being singletons. Their antigens are not known. The material sequenced was PBMCs, taken from a glioma patient whose treatment included an IDH1 peptide vaccine. The source is a woman aged 25 to 45 with glioma. Some clones in this sample may be carry-over from other donors' samples. The CDR3 runs from the conserved cysteine through the conserved F or W. Each record gives: V gene, clone size, J gene, D gene, CDR3 protein, CDR3 DNA. The D gene is left open where the match is weak. Only part of the rows carry a size: once, few, many, or a class if the clone is expanded.

>TRBV4-1|NA|TRBJ1-4|NA
CASSQEMRTSPEKLFF
TGCGCCAGCAGCCAAGAGATGAGGACATCTCCGGAAAAACTGTTTTTT
>TRBV7-2|NA|TRBJ2-3|TRBD2
CASSFLAVGDTQYF
TGTGCCAGCAGCTTTCTAGCGGTCGGAGATACGCAGTATTTT
>TRBV5-4|once|TRBJ1-4|TRBD1
CASSLWTGSSTNEKLFF
TGTGCCAGCAGCCTTTGGACAGGGTCTTCAACTAATGAAAAACTGTTTTTT
>TRBV19|NA|TRBJ1-5|NA
CASRSTGNQPQHF
TGTGCCAGTAGGTCTACAGGGAATCAGCCCCAGCATTTT
>TRBV18|once|TRBJ2-5|NA
CASSPSETQYF
TGTGCCAGCTCACCATCCGAGACCCAGTACTTC
>TRBV13|NA|TRBJ2-1|TRBD2
CASSWGLAGTEQFF
TGTGCCAGCAGCTGGGGACTAGCGGGAACTGAGCAGTTCTTC
>TRBV7-3|NA|TRBJ2-3|TRBD2
CASSLEVAGPTDTQYF
TGTGCCAGCAGCTTAGAGGTAGCGGGACCCACAGATACGCAGTATTTT
>TRBV6-5|NA|TRBJ2-7|NA
CASSSTLSSYEQYF
TGTGCCAGCAGTTCGACATTGAGCTCCTACGAGCAGTACTTC
>TRBV6-1|NA|TRBJ2-2|NA
CASSGSPNTGELFF
TGTGCCAGCAGCGGGAGCCCGAACACCGGGGAGCTGTTTTTT
>TRBV4-2|NA|TRBJ1-1|NA
CASRPLPGSTEAFF
TGTGCCAGCAGACCCCTTCCAGGGAGTACTGAAGCTTTCTTT
>TRBV18|NA|TRBJ1-2|NA
CASSPLVDPDGYTF
TGTGCCAGCTCACCGCTAGTGGACCCGGATGGCTACACCTTC
>TRBV9|NA|TRBJ2-5|NA
CASSVGDVGETQYF
TGTGCCAGCAGCGTAGGTGACGTCGGGGAGACCCAGTACTTC
>TRBV4-1|NA|TRBJ1-2|TRBD1
CASSHPDREGYTF
TGCGCCAGCAGCCATCCAGACAGGGAGGGCTACACCTTC
>TRBV29-1|NA|TRBJ2-7|NA
CSVEDFGGSSYEQYF
TGCAGCGTTGAAGATTTTGGGGGGAGCTCCTACGAGCAGTACTTC
>TRBV5-1|NA|TRBJ1-1|TRBD1
CASSLKQGREAFF
TGCGCCAGCAGCCTTAAACAGGGGCGTGAAGCTTTCTTT
>TRBV6-1|NA|TRBJ2-7|NA
CASSEASGPLGYF
TGTGCCAGCAGTGAAGCTTCCGGGCCCTTAGGGTACTTC
>TRBV6-1|NA|TRBJ1-1|NA
CASSEGYTEAFF
TGTGCCAGCAGTGAAGGATACACTGAAGCTTTCTTT
>TRBV7-9|NA|TRBJ1-2|NA
CASSSNYGYTF
TGTGCCAGCAGCTCGAACTATGGCTACACCTTC
>TRBV29-1|once|TRBJ2-2|NA
CSVEEAGKNTGELFF
TGCAGCGTTGAAGAGGCAGGGAAAAACACCGGGGAGCTGTTTTTT
>TRBV27|NA|TRBJ2-5|NA
CASRTDSKETQYF
TGTGCCAGCAGGACAGACTCAAAGGAGACCCAGTACTTC
>TRBV6-1|NA|TRBJ2-7|TRBD2
CASSEWEGLGEQYF
TGTGCCAGCAGTGAGTGGGAGGGGTTAGGCGAGCAGTACTTC
>TRBV11-2|NA|TRBJ1-3|NA
CASSYHRSSGNTIYF
TGTGCCAGCAGCTATCACAGGAGCTCTGGAAACACCATATATTTT
>TRBV29-1|NA|TRBJ2-3|NA
CSAARANTQYF
TGCAGCGCCGCAAGGGCTAATACGCAGTATTTT
>TRBV30|NA|TRBJ2-1|NA
CASLRRDLIFF
TGTGCCAGCCTTCGCCGGGACTTAATCTTCTTC
>TRBV4-1|few|TRBJ2-7|TRBD2
CASSHPSGRSYEQYF
TGCGCCAGCAGCCACCCTAGCGGGCGTTCCTACGAGCAGTACTTC
>TRBV4-1|few|TRBJ1-1|NA
CASSPIEGGGVWAFF
TGCGCCAGCAGCCCGATAGAAGGAGGCGGGGTATGGGCTTTCTTT
>TRBV7-2|NA|TRBJ2-7|TRBD2
CASRSSGFSYEQYF
TGTGCCAGCAGATCTAGCGGGTTCTCCTACGAGCAGTACTTC
>TRBV10-3|NA|TRBJ2-2|NA
CAISPLPPGAGELFF
TGTGCCATCAGCCCCCTACCCCCAGGGGCCGGGGAGCTGTTTTTT
>TRBV7-2|few|TRBJ1-5|NA
CASSLVAGQDSFNQPQHF
TGTGCCAGCAGCTTAGTGGCGGGACAAGATTCATTCAATCAGCCCCAGCATTTT
>TRBV7-2|NA|TRBJ1-1|NA
CASSLGRRTAEAFF
TGTGCCAGCAGCTTAGGTAGAAGGACGGCTGAAGCTTTCTTT
>TRBV19|NA|TRBJ2-7|NA
CASSMRGGSYEQYF
TGTGCCAGTAGTATGAGGGGAGGCTCCTACGAGCAGTACTTC
>TRBV6-1|few|TRBJ2-7|NA
CASSGRGPSSYEQYF
TGTGCCAGCAGTGGTCGGGGGCCCAGCTCCTACGAGCAGTACTTC
>TRBV30|NA|TRBJ2-7|NA
CAWSVGYEQYF
TGTGCCTGGAGTGTAGGCTACGAGCAGTACTTC
>TRBV28|NA|TRBJ1-5|NA
CASSLVGRNQPQHF
TGTGCCAGCAGTTTGGTCGGAAGGAATCAGCCCCAGCATTTT
>TRBV27|NA|TRBJ1-4|NA
CASSPIDRSPTNEKLFF
TGTGCCAGCAGTCCAATCGACAGGTCACCAACTAATGAAAAACTGTTTTTT
>TRBV7-2|NA|TRBJ2-3|TRBD2
CASSIYGTSVLDTQYF
TGTGCCAGCAGCATCTACGGGACTAGCGTTTTAGATACGCAGTATTTT
>TRBV2|NA|TRBJ2-7|TRBD2
CASRRDDRLAGGYEQYF
TGTGCCAGCAGGCGAGACGATAGACTAGCGGGAGGCTACGAGCAGTACTTC
>TRBV11-2|NA|TRBJ1-2|NA
CASSLMDGFYGYTF
TGTGCCAGCAGCTTAATGGACGGCTTCTATGGCTACACCTTC
>TRBV10-3|NA|TRBJ2-3|TRBD2
CAISELGRVADTQYF
TGTGCCATCAGTGAGCTTGGGAGGGTAGCAGATACGCAGTATTTT
>TRBV9|NA|TRBJ2-1|NA
CASSARSNEQFF
TGTGCCAGCAGCGCGAGGAGCAATGAGCAGTTCTTC
>TRBV28|NA|TRBJ1-4|NA
CASIETTNEKLFF
TGTGCCAGCATTGAGACAACTAATGAAAAACTGTTTTTT
>TRBV6-5|NA|TRBJ2-1|TRBD1
CASSYTGQVNEQFF
TGTGCCAGCAGTTACACCGGACAGGTAAATGAGCAGTTCTTC
>TRBV29-1|NA|TRBJ2-5|TRBD1
CSVATGGVETQYF
TGCAGCGTTGCGACAGGGGGCGTCGAGACCCAGTACTTC
>TRBV9|NA|TRBJ1-5|NA
CASSVSGATREPQHF
TGTGCCAGCAGCGTAAGCGGGGCGACGCGAGAGCCCCAGCATTTT
>TRBV5-1|NA|TRBJ1-1|TRBD1
CASSQTGRTEAFF
TGCGCCAGCAGCCAGACAGGGCGCACTGAAGCTTTCTTT
>TRBV4-1|NA|TRBJ2-4|TRBD2
CASSQPGLAGASKNIQYF
TGCGCCAGCAGCCAACCCGGACTAGCGGGAGCCTCCAAAAACATTCAGTACTTC
>TRBV6-5|once|TRBJ1-1|TRBD1
CASSNRGGNTEAFF
TGTGCCAGCAGCAACAGGGGGGGGAACACTGAAGCTTTCTTT
>TRBV5-8|NA|TRBJ2-7|NA
CASGDLPGSRIYEQYF
TGTGCCAGCGGAGATCTGCCGGGATCCAGGATCTACGAGCAGTACTTC
>TRBV10-3|NA|TRBJ2-5|TRBD1
CAISGGQGVQETQYF
TGTGCCATCAGCGGAGGACAGGGGGTACAAGAGACCCAGTACTTC
>TRBV28|NA|TRBJ2-1|NA
CASSLTAGSYNEQFF
TGTGCCAGCAGTTTGACTGCTGGCTCCTACAATGAGCAGTTCTTC
>TRBV7-9|NA|TRBJ1-5|NA
CASSLGGRPQHF
TGTGCCAGCAGCTTAGGGGGGCGACCCCAGCATTTT
>TRBV19|once|TRBJ2-7|NA
CASSPGASDEQYF
TGTGCCAGTAGTCCCGGCGCCAGCGACGAGCAGTACTTC
>TRBV19|NA|TRBJ1-1|TRBD1
CASSQDRPNTEAFF
TGTGCCAGTAGTCAGGACAGGCCGAACACTGAAGCTTTCTTT
>TRBV2|NA|TRBJ2-7|TRBD1
CASSEYPDRFTPPYEQYF
TGTGCCAGCAGTGAATACCCGGACAGGTTTACACCACCCTACGAGCAGTACTTC
>TRBV5-8|NA|TRBJ1-3|NA
CATRPLWGNTIYF
TGTGCCACTCGGCCGTTGTGGGGAAACACCATATATTTT
>TRBV6-5|NA|TRBJ1-4|TRBD1
CASGDRANEKLFF
TGTGCCAGCGGCGACAGGGCTAATGAAAAACTGTTTTTT
>TRBV5-5|NA|TRBJ1-1|NA
CASSLGGGGNPEAFF
TGTGCCAGCAGCTTGGGAGGGGGGGGCAACCCTGAAGCTTTCTTT
>TRBV11-3|NA|TRBJ2-3|NA
CASSLEGRPVDTQYF
TGTGCCAGCAGCTTAGAGGGCCGCCCGGTGGATACGCAGTATTTT
>TRBV5-4|few|TRBJ1-5|NA
CASSYDGNSNQPQHF
TGTGCCAGCAGCTATGACGGGAATAGCAATCAGCCCCAGCATTTT
>TRBV30|NA|TRBJ2-7|TRBD2
CAWGPGLASSEQYF
TGTGCCTGGGGTCCGGGACTAGCTTCGAGTGAGCAGTACTTC